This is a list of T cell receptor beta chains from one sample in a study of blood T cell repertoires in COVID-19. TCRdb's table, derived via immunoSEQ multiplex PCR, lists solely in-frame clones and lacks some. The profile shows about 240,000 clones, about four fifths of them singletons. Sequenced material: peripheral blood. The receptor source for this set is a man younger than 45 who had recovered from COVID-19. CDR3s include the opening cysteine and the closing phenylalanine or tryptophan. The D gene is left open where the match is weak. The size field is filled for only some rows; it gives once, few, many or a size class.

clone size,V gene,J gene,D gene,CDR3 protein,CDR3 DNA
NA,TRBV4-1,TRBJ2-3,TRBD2,CASRPTSGGQGAADTQYF,TGCGCCAGCAGACCGACTAGCGGGGGCCAGGGAGCGGCGGATACGCAGTATTTT
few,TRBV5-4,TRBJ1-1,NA,CASSRDTLQNTEAFF,TGTGCCAGCAGCCGGGACACCTTACAGAACACTGAAGCTTTCTTT
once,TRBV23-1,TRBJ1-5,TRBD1,CARDRGHQPQHF,TGCGCCAGGGACAGGGGTCATCAGCCCCAGCATTTT
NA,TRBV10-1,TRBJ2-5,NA,CASSESQEETQYF,TGCGCCAGCAGTGAGTCCCAGGAAGAGACCCAGTACTTC
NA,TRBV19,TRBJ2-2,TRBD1,CASSIVRGTANTGELFF,TGTGCCAGTAGTATAGTTAGGGGGACAGCGAACACCGGGGAGCTGTTTTTT
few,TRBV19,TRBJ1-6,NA,CASATLGGNSPLHF,TGTGCCAGTGCCACCCTAGGGGGTAATTCACCCCTCCACTTT
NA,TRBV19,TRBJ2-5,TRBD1,CASSTTGQQETQYF,TGTGCCAGTAGTACCACGGGACAGCAAGAGACCCAGTACTTC
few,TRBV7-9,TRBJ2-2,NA,CASSRGVAGELFF,TGTGCCAGCAGCCGAGGAGTGGCCGGGGAGCTGTTTTTT
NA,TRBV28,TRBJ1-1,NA,CASRTQGRRAEAFF,TGTGCCAGCAGGACACAGGGTCGGCGGGCTGAAGCTTTCTTT
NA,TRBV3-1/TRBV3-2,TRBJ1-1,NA,CASSPAGTEAFF,TGTGCCAGCAGCCCGGCGGGCACTGAAGCTTTCTTT
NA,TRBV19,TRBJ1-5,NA,CASSIDQYSNQPQHF,TGTGCCAGTAGTATAGATCAGTATAGCAATCAGCCCCAGCATTTT
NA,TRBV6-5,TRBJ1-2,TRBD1,CASSPGTGGYTF,TGTGCCAGCAGCCCCGGGACAGGCGGCTACACCTTC
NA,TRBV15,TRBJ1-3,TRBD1,CATSRGQSGNTIYF,TGTGCCACCAGCAGGGGACAGTCTGGAAACACCATATATTTT
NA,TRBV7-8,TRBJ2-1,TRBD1,CASSLGTGGNEQFF,TGTGCCAGCAGCTTAGGGACAGGGGGCAATGAGCAGTTCTTC
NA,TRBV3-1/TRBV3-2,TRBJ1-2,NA,CASSRGDANYGYTF,TGTGCCAGCAGCCGGGGAGATGCCAACTATGGCTACACCTTC
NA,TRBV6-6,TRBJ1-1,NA,CASSGGDMNTEAFF,TGTGCCAGCTCCGGGGGTGACATGAACACTGAAGCTTTCTTT
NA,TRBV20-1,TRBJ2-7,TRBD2,CSASGRGVYEQYF,TGCAGTGCTAGTGGGAGGGGCGTCTACGAGCAGTACTTC
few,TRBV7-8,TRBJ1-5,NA,CASSPRGQPQHF,TGTGCCAGCAGCCCCAGGGGCCAGCCCCAGCATTTT
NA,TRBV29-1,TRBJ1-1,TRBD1,CSATLTGGSEAFF,TGCAGCGCCACTTTAACAGGGGGCTCTGAAGCTTTCTTT
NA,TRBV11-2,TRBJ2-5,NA,CASSLQNQETQYF,TGTGCCAGCAGCTTACAGAACCAAGAGACCCAGTACTTC
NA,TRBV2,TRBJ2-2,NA,CASSPDSGAGELFF,TGTGCCAGCAGTCCCGATTCCGGGGCCGGGGAGCTGTTTTTT
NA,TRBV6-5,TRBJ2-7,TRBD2,CASSPRGGIYEQYF,TGTGCCAGCAGTCCCCGGGGGGGGATATACGAGCAGTACTTC
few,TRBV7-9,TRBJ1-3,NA,CASSERQPRDTIYF,TGTGCCAGCAGCGAACGACAGCCTCGGGACACCATATATTTT
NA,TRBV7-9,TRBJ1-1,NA,CASSLQGRSEAFF,TGTGCCAGCAGCTTACAGGGGCGCTCTGAAGCTTTCTTT
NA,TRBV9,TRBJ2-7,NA,CASSVGPKNSYEQYF,TGTGCCAGCAGCGTAGGTCCAAAAAACTCCTACGAGCAGTACTTC
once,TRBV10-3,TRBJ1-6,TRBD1,CAITGGQGGSPLHF,TGTGCCATCACTGGGGGACAGGGAGGTTCACCCCTCCACTTT